The rows below give T cell receptor beta chains drawn from one sample of a study of blood T cells in healthy people across ages. TCRdb re-analysed the 5' RACE reads in MiXCR, keeping a single row per CDR3 protein. The sample holds 1.6 million or so distinct CDR3 sequences, about 31% seen once. The source material was blood. These TCRs come from a woman in her 30s in good health. CDR3s leave out the opening cysteine and the closing phenylalanine or tryptophan.

V gene: TRBV27; CDR3 protein: ASSPVPPMDTQY
V gene: TRBV18; CDR3 protein: ASSPPNRGIMDEQY
V gene: TRBV6-5; CDR3 protein: ASSYSVVETQY
V gene: TRBV12-3/TRBV12-4; CDR3 protein: ASYDPWGYT
V gene: TRBV7-2; CDR3 protein: ASSLGTGRVEETQY
V gene: TRBV7-8; CDR3 protein: ASSSRGGGQPQH
V gene: TRBV4-1; CDR3 protein: ASSPLIWGANKADTQY
V gene: TRBV4-1; CDR3 protein: ASSQAPSSGANVLT
V gene: TRBV30; CDR3 protein: AWSLGDPTDTQY
V gene: TRBV12-3/TRBV12-4; CDR3 protein: ASESGGGRLF
V gene: TRBV24-1; CDR3 protein: ATSVPGTLSETQY
V gene: TRBV12-3/TRBV12-4; CDR3 protein: ASRMGGNYGYT
V gene: TRBV20-1; CDR3 protein: SARGQPVSYEQY
V gene: TRBV27; CDR3 protein: ASSFSGVGYT
V gene: TRBV10-3; CDR3 protein: AISESAERDSPLH
V gene: TRBV7-9; CDR3 protein: ASSYLQEVDTQY
V gene: TRBV27; CDR3 protein: ASRGSSYEQY
V gene: TRBV9; CDR3 protein: ASSPLPGNEKLF
V gene: TRBV5-8; CDR3 protein: ASSWGQGAVETQY
V gene: TRBV3-1; CDR3 protein: ASSPLGMSGEQF
V gene: TRBV5-1; CDR3 protein: ASSIDRLETQY
V gene: TRBV6-2/TRBV6-3; CDR3 protein: ASSAQSEQY
V gene: TRBV12-3/TRBV12-4; CDR3 protein: ASSGGVREDGYT
V gene: TRBV5-1; CDR3 protein: ASSNRGESGEQY
V gene: TRBV6-1; CDR3 protein: ASSEGAPGATSTDTQY
V gene: TRBV5-1; CDR3 protein: ASSYRQGGEQY
V gene: TRBV9; CDR3 protein: ASSPDGLAGRDEQF
V gene: TRBV28; CDR3 protein: ASSPSRLGSCNEQY
V gene: TRBV29-1; CDR3 protein: SVERGVETQY
V gene: TRBV29-1; CDR3 protein: SVPTGPFNEQY
V gene: TRBV5-5; CDR3 protein: ASSYTKGQF
V gene: TRBV20-1; CDR3 protein: SASPPGQGGYGYT
V gene: TRBV4-2; CDR3 protein: ASSQASMGTGELF
V gene: TRBV9; CDR3 protein: ASSVSDRADTQY
V gene: TRBV3-1; CDR3 protein: ASSHDPEPSTDTQY
V gene: TRBV29-1; CDR3 protein: SVGDASLTGELF
V gene: TRBV30; CDR3 protein: AWSEGRFPGANVLT
V gene: TRBV20-1; CDR3 protein: SATRTRVLYEQY
V gene: TRBV7-2; CDR3 protein: ASNKNPDSYGYT
V gene: TRBV7-2; CDR3 protein: ASSISGRAIDEQF
V gene: TRBV7-2; CDR3 protein: ASSLVPNYEQY
V gene: TRBV28; CDR3 protein: ATLPGGKETQY
V gene: TRBV28; CDR3 protein: ASSFLQGTGANALT
V gene: TRBV9; CDR3 protein: ASSVGVTDQYEQY
V gene: TRBV7-2; CDR3 protein: ASSFPSGRARYEQY
V gene: TRBV7-3; CDR3 protein: ASSSGATDTQY
V gene: TRBV4-1; CDR3 protein: ASSQDFGTGQETQY
V gene: TRBV9; CDR3 protein: ASSVVPSGGQETQY
V gene: TRBV7-2; CDR3 protein: ASSSGRSSYNEQF
V gene: TRBV12-3/TRBV12-4; CDR3 protein: ASRRTSVGTDTQY
V gene: TRBV2; CDR3 protein: ASSEEGPYGYT
V gene: TRBV4-1; CDR3 protein: ASSQDAGDTEAF
V gene: TRBV20-1; CDR3 protein: SASDGQGHT